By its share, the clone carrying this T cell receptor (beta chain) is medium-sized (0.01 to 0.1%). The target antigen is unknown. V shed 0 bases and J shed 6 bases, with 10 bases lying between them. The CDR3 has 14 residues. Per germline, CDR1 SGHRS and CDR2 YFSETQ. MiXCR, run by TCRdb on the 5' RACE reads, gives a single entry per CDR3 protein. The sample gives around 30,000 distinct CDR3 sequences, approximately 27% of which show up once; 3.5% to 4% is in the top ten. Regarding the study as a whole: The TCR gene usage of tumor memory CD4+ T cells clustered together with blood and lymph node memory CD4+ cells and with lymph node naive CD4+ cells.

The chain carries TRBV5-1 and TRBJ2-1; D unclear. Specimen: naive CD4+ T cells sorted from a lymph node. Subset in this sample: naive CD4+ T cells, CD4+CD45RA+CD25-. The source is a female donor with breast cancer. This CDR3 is CASSLGQLFNEQFF. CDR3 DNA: TGCGCCAGCAGCTTGGGGCAGCTATTCAATGAGCAGTTCTTC.